This is a list of T cell receptor beta chains from one sample in a study of cytomegalovirus exposure and HLA in healthy donors. Profiling relied on immunoSEQ multiplex PCR, and the TCRdb table lists in-frame clones only, not all of them. Of 150,000 to 200,000 clones listed, about 85% are singletons. Sequenced sample: PBMCs. The origin of the receptors is a woman between 50 and 59 years old in good health and CMV-seronegative. The CDR3 runs from the conserved cysteine through the conserved F or W.

>TRBV9
CASNLDSSNTEAFF
>TRBV29-1
CSAPGRVYGYTF
>TRBV7-9
CASSLLGARYF
>TRBV19
CASSPRGLADHEQFF
>TRBV28
CASSLSQGATGELFF
>TRBV5-4
CASSTTGNEQYF
>TRBV18
CASSPNNEQFF
>TRBV27
CASSLGTGKYEQYF
>TRBV19
CASSIWTTGRYTGELFF
>TRBV7-2
CASTQGREQYF
>TRBV18
CASSPPLSLAGYNEQFF
>TRBV6-5
CASRPTGRNSPLHF